What follows are 19 T cell receptor beta chains derived from one specimen sequenced in a study of neurological immune-mediated disorders. MiXCR, applied by TCRdb to the 5' RACE reads, yields one record per CDR3 protein. The sample has roughly 52,000 distinct CDR3 sequences, about 3.7% seen once. Sequenced sample: PBMCs. The source is a man aged 55 to 70 with multiple sclerosis.

This clonotype was observed a handful of times. The junction does not match germline at one end; this may be a read error. J is TRBJ1-5 and V is TRBV10-3; possible D gene TRBD1, 5 bases. From germline, CDR1 is ENHRY and CDR2 SYGVKD. This CDR3 spans 15 amino acids. The chain's CDR3 is CAISESGDDNKTQNF. The CDR3, as DNA: TGTGCCATCAGTGAGTCAGGGGACGACAATAAGACCCAGAATTTT.

This clonotype was recorded many times. The V gene is TRBV29-1, the J gene TRBJ1-1; the D gene is possibly TRBD1 (5 bases). The CDR3 has 13 residues. V was clipped by 6 bases and J by 8 bases, with 19 bases between them. Germline CDR1 is SQVTM and CDR2 is ANQGSEA. DNA of the CDR3: TGCAGCGTCCTAGGACACGATCGATCGGAAGCTTTCTTT. It is translated as CSVLGHDRSEAFF.

This clonotype was seen a handful of times. The V call is TRBV7-4, the J call TRBJ2-1; D is ambiguous. With 4 bases removed from V and 0 bases from J, the gap between germline ends came to 13 bases. The CDR3 covers 16 residues. Looked up from germline, CDR1 is SGHVT and CDR2 is SQSDAQ. The CDR3 loop reads CASSSHTADSYNEQFF. For the CDR3, the DNA is TGTGCCAGCAGCTCACACACAGCCGACTCCTACAATGAGCAGTTCTTC.

This clonotype was observed at least ten times. The genes are TRBV20-1 and TRBJ2-7, with 7 bases identical to TRBD1. V shed 1 base and J 3 bases; nucleotides not matched to a gene: 3. This CDR3 has 13 amino acids. Per germline, CDR1 DFQATT and CDR2 SNEGSKA (reference sequence). CDR3 sequence: CSARGQGDYEQYF. Written as DNA, the CDR3 is TGCAGTGCTAGAGGACAGGGAGACTACGAGCAGTACTTC.

This clonotype has ten or more counts. It is unclear where the CDR3 begins or ends on the DNA, so no DNA is shown, and the CDR3 is as TCRdb lists it. This chain connects TRBV5-5 to TRBJ2-3; the table's D call, TRBD1, has no DNA check behind it. The CDR3 numbers 15 amino acids, ends counted. Germline V gives CDR1 SGHKS, CDR2 YYEKEE (reference sequence). This CDR3 reads CASSFLWRGTDTQYF.

The rearrangement uses TRBV18 and TRBJ1-1; possible D gene TRBD1, 6 bases. V gave up 4 bases and J gave up 0 bases, with 9 bases separating them. There are 14 residues in the CDR3. Germline V lookup: CDR1 KGHSH, CDR2 LQKENI. The CDR3 protein is CASSLDRLNTEAFF. The CDR3 DNA follows: TGTGCCAGCTCACTGGACAGACTGAACACTGAAGCTTTCTTT.

Of note for this clonotype: A single base separates this from a much larger clone, so it may be a read error. A read error is likely, as this CDR3 ends without the conserved phenylalanine or tryptophan. The V gene is TRBV20-1, the J gene TRBJ1-3, with D possibly matching TRBD1 (5 bases). The CDR3 contains 13 residues. The ends were cut back, 6 bases at V and 4 bases at J, with 13 bases in the middle. The V gene's germline CDR1 is DFQATT and CDR2 SNEGSKA (reference sequence). The CDR3 region has the DNA TGCAGTGCACACTCGGGGGTGGGAAACACCATATATTGT. Protein: CSAHSGVGNTIYC.

This clonotype showed up many times. This chain joins TRBV12-3 or TRBV12-4 and TRBJ2-1; 10 bases match TRBD1. The CDR3 sequence is 16 residues long. The V segment lost 5 bases and the J segment 1 base; nucleotides outside the gene matches: 5. CDR3 DNA sequence: TGTGCCAGCAGTCCCAAGGACAGGGGGTCCTACAATGAGCAGTTCTTC. Translating it yields CASSPKDRGSYNEQFF.

At least ten counts were recorded for this clonotype. The chain recombines TRBV20-1 with TRBJ2-1; D ambiguous. This CDR3 has 13 amino acids. CDR1 is DFQATT and CDR2 is SNEGSKA in the germline V gene (reference sequence). Trimming stripped 2 bases from V and 7 bases from J, with 12 bases between. As DNA, the CDR3 is TGCAGTGCTAGACCTGGCAATCGTAATGAGCAGTTCTTC. This translates into CSARPGNRNEQFF.

At least ten counts were recorded for this clonotype. The chain links TRBV5-5 to TRBJ2-2; 7 bases line up with TRBD2. This CDR3 spans 15 amino acids. After removal of 6 bases from V and 1 base from J, the junction contained 6 bases not matched to a gene. Germline CDR1 and CDR2: SGHKS and YYEKEE (reference sequence). As DNA, the CDR3 is TGTGCCAGCACCAGGACTAGTTTGAACACCGGGGAGCTGTTTTTT. Protein: CASTRTSLNTGELFF.

This clonotype was seen ten or more times. The chain carries TRBV20-1 and TRBJ2-7; 15 nucleotides align to TRBD2. This CDR3 has 15 amino acids. V was clipped by 2 bases and J by 7 bases; unmatched bases: 6. In germline, CDR1 is DFQATT, CDR2 SNEGSKA (reference sequence). In nucleotides, the CDR3 is TGCAGTGCTAGACCGGGACTAGCGGGAGGTCTTGAGCAGTACTTC. The encoded protein is CSARPGLAGGLEQYF.

This clonotype was counted at least ten times. The chain is built from TRBV6-6 and TRBJ2-7, with unresolved D. Germline V gene lookup returns CDR1 MNHNY and CDR2 SVGAGI (reference sequence). The CDR3 contains 15 residues. V lost 0 bases, J lost 0 bases, and 9 bases lay in between. The CDR3 spells CASSYSVTASYEQYF. The CDR3 DNA follows: TGTGCCAGCAGTTACTCGGTAACGGCCTCCTACGAGCAGTACTTC.

The V gene is TRBV7-6, the J gene TRBJ2-2; no reliable D call. Germline loops: CDR1 SGHVS, CDR2 FNYEAQ. This CDR3 is built from 15 residues. V lost 1 base and J 3 bases, leaving 9 bases between the germline ends. The CDR3 reads CASSLVGSYTGELFF. CDR3 nucleotides: TGTGCCAGCAGCTTAGTCGGTTCCTACACCGGGGAGCTGTTTTTT.

The sample holds many counts of this clonotype. The chain carries TRBV20-1 and TRBJ2-7; possible D gene TRBD1, 7 bases. V lost 6 bases and J 6 bases, leaving 18 bases between the germline ends. CDR1 and CDR2 (germline): DFQATT, SNEGSKA (reference sequence). The CDR3 runs to 13 residues. The CDR3 sequence: CSARRGPKSEQYF. For the CDR3, the DNA is TGCAGTGCCAGGAGGGGGCCGAAGAGCGAGCAGTACTTC.

Ten or more counts support this clonotype. The chain recombines TRBV5-1 with TRBJ1-5; 8 bases are shared with TRBD1. Trimming took 4 bases from V and 0 from J; bases not matched to a gene: 6. CDR3 size: 16 residues. Per the germline V gene, CDR1 is SGHRS and CDR2 is YFSETQ. CDR3 nucleotides: TGCGCCAGCAGCCCCGACAGGGGAGTTAGCAATCAGCCCCAGCATTTT. The encoded protein is CASSPDRGVSNQPQHF.

The table lists this clonotype with many counts. The rearrangement links TRBV11-2 to TRBJ2-2; weak D call: TRBD1 (8 bases). The CDR3 contains 15 residues. Germline loops: CDR1 SGHAT, CDR2 FQNNGV. V lost 5 bases and J 3 bases, leaving 13 bases between the germline ends. The CDR3 DNA is TGTGCCAGCAGCGGACAGGGAGGGGACACCGGGGAGCTGTTTTTT. Amino acids: CASSGQGGDTGELFF. The whole variable domain, filled in from reference TRBV11-2 and TRBJ2-2, reads EAGVAQSPRYKIIEKRQSVAFWCNPISGHATLYWYQQILGQGPKLLIQFQNNGVVDDSQLPKDRFSAERLKGVDSTLKIQPAKLEDSAVYLCASSGQGGDTGELFFGEGSRLTVL.

This clonotype was seen ten or more times. V usage is TRBV7-8 and J usage is TRBJ1-5; D unclear. The ends were cut back, 5 bases at V and 1 base at J, with 15 bases in the middle. CDR1 SGHVS and CDR2 FQNEAQ come from the germline V gene. This CDR3 contains 16 residues. This CDR3 reads CASSIQRVKSNQPQHF. Written as DNA, the CDR3 is TGTGCCAGCAGCATTCAGAGGGTTAAGAGCAATCAGCCCCAGCATTTT.

This clonotype was seen at least ten times. The chain joins TRBV20-1 to TRBJ1-3; D is uncertain. The V gene's germline CDR1 is DFQATT and CDR2 SNEGSKA (reference sequence). This CDR3 is 13 amino acids long. Trimming took off 5 bases at V and 0 bases at J, with 8 bases between the two ends. CDR3 sequence: CSAATSSGNTIYF. The CDR3 DNA follows: TGCAGTGCTGCAACCAGCTCTGGAAACACCATATATTTT.

This clonotype showed up many times. The V and J genes are TRBV20-1 and TRBJ1-4; possible D gene TRBD1, 5 bases. The germline V and J ends were trimmed by 6 bases and 6 bases, with 11 bases remaining between them. The germline V gene encodes CDR1 DFQATT and CDR2 SNEGSKA (reference sequence). The CDR3 sequence is 12 residues long. This CDR3 is CSAIEQDEKLFF. The CDR3 nucleotides are TGCAGTGCCATCGAACAGGATGAAAAACTGTTTTTT.